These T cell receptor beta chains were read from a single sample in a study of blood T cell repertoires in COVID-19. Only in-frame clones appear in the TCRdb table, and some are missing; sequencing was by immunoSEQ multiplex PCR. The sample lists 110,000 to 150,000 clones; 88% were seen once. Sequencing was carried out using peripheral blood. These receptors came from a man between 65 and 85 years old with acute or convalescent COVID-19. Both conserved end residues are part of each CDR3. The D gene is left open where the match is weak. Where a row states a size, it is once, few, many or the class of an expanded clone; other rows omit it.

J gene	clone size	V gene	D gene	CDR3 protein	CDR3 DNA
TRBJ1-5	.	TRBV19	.	CASSIVSQPQHF	TGTGCCAGTAGTATAGTGAGTCAGCCCCAGCATTTT
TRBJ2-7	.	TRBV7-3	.	CASSSWMGTQQYF	TGTGCCAGCAGCTCCTGGATGGGGACTCAGCAGTACTTC
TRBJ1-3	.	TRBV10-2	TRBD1	CASSESTRDRDLQFGNTIYF	TGCGCCAGCAGTGAGTCGACTCGGGACAGGGACTTGCAGTTTGGAAACACCATATATTTT
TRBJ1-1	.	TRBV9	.	CASSPSMNTEAFF	TGTGCCAGCAGCCCCAGTATGAACACTGAAGCTTTCTTT
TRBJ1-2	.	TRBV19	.	CASNMGPNYGYTF	TGTGCCAGTAACATGGGGCCCAACTATGGCTACACCTTC
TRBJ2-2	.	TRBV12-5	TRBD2	CASGPGGPVDSGELFF	TGTGCTAGTGGCCCGGGGGGGCCGGTTGATTCCGGGGAGCTGTTTTTT
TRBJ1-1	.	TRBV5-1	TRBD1	CASSVRTGDTEAFF	TGCGCCAGCAGCGTAAGGACAGGGGACACTGAAGCTTTCTTT
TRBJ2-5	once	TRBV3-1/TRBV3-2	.	CASSQQASGQETQYF	TGTGCCAGCAGCCAACAAGCCAGCGGGCAAGAGACCCAGTACTTC
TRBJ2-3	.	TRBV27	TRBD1	CASSPSMTGPDTQYF	TGTGCCAGCAGTCCATCCATGACAGGGCCAGATACGCAGTATTTT
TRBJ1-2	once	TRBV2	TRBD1	CASSGQGVYGYTF	TGTGCCAGCAGCGGACAGGGGGTGTATGGCTACACCTTC
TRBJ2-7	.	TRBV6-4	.	CASSDGGYSYEQYF	TGTGCCAGCAGTGACGGCGGATACTCCTACGAGCAGTACTTC
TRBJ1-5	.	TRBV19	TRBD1	CASSTATGEGQPQHF	TGTGCCAGTAGTACCGCGACAGGGGAAGGGCAGCCCCAGCATTTT
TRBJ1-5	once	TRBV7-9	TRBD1	CASSPGTGADSNQPQHF	TGTGCCAGCAGCCCAGGGACAGGGGCCGATAGCAATCAGCCCCAGCATTTT
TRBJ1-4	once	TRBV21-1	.	CASSKGGREEKLFF	TGTGCCAGCAGCAAAGGAGGCAGGGAAGAAAAACTGTTTTTT
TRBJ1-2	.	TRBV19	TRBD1	CASSRNRGGGYGYTF	TGTGCCAGTAGTAGGAACAGGGGCGGCGGATATGGCTACACCTTC
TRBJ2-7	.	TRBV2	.	CASKDRTAERPGEQYF	TGTGCCAGCAAAGACCGGACTGCGGAGCGCCCGGGTGAGCAGTACTTC
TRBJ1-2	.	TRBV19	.	CASSMEAAYGYTF	TGTGCCAGTAGTATGGAGGCAGCCTATGGCTACACCTTC
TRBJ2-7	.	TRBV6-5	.	CASSTQQGKEQYF	TGTGCCAGCAGTACCCAGCAGGGTAAAGAGCAGTACTTC
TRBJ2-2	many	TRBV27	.	CASRLRWNTGELFF	TGTGCCAGCCGTCTTCGGTGGAACACCGGGGAGCTGTTTTTT
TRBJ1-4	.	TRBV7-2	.	CASSLGQPNEKLFF	TGTGCCAGCAGCTTAGGACAGCCCAATGAAAAACTGTTTTTT
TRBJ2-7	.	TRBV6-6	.	CASSVQGTYEQYF	TGTGCCAGCAGTGTCCAGGGTACCTACGAGCAGTACTTC
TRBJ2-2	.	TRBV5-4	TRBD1	CASSAGGQGGLGELFF	TGTGCCAGCAGCGCCGGGGGACAGGGAGGATTAGGGGAGCTGTTTTTT
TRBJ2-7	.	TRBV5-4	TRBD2	CASSFSGRSYEQYF	TGTGCCAGCAGCTTTAGCGGGAGGTCCTACGAGCAGTACTTC
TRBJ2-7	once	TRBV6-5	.	CASRGGAGARNEQYF	TGTGCCAGCAGGGGCGGGGCGGGTGCAAGGAACGAGCAGTACTTC
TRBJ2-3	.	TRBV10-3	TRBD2	CAIRDSGSGDTQYF	TGTGCCATCAGGGATAGCGGGAGTGGGGATACGCAGTATTTT
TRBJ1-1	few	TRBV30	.	CAWRKAGANTEAFF	TGTGCCTGGAGGAAGGCAGGGGCGAACACTGAAGCTTTCTTT
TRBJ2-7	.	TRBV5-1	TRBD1	CASRNPGQGLYEQYF	TGCGCCAGCAGAAATCCGGGACAGGGGTTGTACGAGCAGTACTTC
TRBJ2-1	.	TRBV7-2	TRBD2	CASSLTSGRKGEQFF	TGTGCCAGCAGCTTGACTAGCGGGAGAAAAGGTGAGCAGTTCTTC
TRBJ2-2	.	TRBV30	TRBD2	CARHSGVGELFF	TGTGCCCGACACAGCGGGGTGGGGGAGCTGTTTTTT
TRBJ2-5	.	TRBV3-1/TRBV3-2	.	CASSQVFETQYF	TGTGCCAGCAGCCAAGTATTCGAGACCCAGTACTTC
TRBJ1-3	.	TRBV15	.	CATSYAGKVGGNTIYF	TGTGCCACCAGTTATGCAGGGAAGGTAGGGGGAAACACCATATATTTT
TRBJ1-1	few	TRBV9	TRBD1	CASSTGQGNSEAFF	TGTGCCAGCAGCACCGGACAGGGTAACTCTGAAGCTTTCTTT
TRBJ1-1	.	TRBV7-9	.	CASSTLGRPMNTEAFF	TGTGCCAGCAGCACATTGGGGAGACCCATGAACACTGAAGCTTTCTTT